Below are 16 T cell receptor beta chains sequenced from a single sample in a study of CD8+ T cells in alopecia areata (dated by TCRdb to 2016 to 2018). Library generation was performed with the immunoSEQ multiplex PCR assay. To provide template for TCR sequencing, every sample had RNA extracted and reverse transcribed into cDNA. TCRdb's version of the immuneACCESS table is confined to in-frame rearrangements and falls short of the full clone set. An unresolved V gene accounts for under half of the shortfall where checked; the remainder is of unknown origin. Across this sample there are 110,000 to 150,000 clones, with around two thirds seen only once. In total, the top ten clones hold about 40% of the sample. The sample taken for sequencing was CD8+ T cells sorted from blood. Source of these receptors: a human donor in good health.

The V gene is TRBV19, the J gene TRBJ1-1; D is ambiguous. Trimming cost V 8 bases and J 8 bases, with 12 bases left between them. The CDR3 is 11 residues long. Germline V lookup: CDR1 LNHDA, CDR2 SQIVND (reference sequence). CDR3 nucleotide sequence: TGTGCCAGTTCGTGGCGCCACGAAGCTTTCTTT. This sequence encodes CASSWRHEAFF.

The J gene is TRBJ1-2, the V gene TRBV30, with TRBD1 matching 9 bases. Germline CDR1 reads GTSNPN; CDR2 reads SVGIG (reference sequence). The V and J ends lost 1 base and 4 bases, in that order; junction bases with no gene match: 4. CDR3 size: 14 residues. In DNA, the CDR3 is TGTGCCTGGAGTGGGACAGGGGCGGTCTATGGCTACACCTTC. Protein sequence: CAWSGTGAVYGYTF. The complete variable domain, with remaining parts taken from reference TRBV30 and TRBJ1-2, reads SQTIHQWPATLVQPVGSPLSLECTVEGTSNPNLYWYRQAAGRGLQLLFYSVGIGQISSEVPQNLSASRPQDRQFILSSKKLLLSDSGFYLCAWSGTGAVYGYTFGSGTRLTVV.

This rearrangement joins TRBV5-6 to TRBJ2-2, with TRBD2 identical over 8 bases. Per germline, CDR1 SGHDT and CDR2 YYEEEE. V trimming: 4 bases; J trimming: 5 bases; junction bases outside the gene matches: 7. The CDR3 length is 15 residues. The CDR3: CASSQGLEGTGELFF. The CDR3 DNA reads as TGTGCCAGCAGCCAGGGACTAGAGGGGACCGGGGAGCTGTTTTTT.

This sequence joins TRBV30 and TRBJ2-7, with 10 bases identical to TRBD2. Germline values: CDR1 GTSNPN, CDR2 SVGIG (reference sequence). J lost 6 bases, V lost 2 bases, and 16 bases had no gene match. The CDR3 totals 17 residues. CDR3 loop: CAWSPGTSVELEGEQYF. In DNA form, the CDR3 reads TGTGCCTGGAGTCCCGGGACTAGCGTAGAACTGGAGGGCGAGCAGTACTTC.

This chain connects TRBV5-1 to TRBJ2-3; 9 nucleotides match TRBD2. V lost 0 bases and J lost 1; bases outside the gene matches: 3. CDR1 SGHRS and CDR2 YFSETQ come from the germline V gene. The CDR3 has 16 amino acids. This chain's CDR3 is CASSLEASGGTDTQYF. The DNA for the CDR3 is TGCGCCAGCAGCTTGGAAGCTAGCGGGGGCACAGATACGCAGTATTTT.

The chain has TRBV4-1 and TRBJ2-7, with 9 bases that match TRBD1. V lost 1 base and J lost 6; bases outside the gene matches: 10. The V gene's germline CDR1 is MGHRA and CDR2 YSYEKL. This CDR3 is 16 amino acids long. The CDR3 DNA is TGCGCCAGCAGCCAAGGTGGGACAGGGAAGAAAAGCGAGCAGTACTTC. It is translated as CASSQGGTGKKSEQYF.

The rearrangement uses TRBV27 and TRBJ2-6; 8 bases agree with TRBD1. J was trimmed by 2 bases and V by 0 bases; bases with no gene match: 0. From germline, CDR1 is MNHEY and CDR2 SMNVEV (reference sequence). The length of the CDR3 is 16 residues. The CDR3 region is CASSLSTGAGANVLTF. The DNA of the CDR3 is TGTGCCAGCAGTTTATCGACAGGGGCTGGGGCCAACGTCCTGACTTTC.

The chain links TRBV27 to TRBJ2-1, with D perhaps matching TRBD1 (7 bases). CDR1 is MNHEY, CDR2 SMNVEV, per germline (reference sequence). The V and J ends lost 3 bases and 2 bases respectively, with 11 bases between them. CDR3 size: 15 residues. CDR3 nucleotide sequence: TGTGCCAGCAGTTTTGGCGGGACAGCCTACAATGAGCAGTTCTTC. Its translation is CASSFGGTAYNEQFF.

The CDR3 DNA is TGCGCCAGCAGCCAAGACCGGACTAGCGGGAGTGAGCAGTTCTTC. It encodes CASSQDRTSGSEQFF. This chain links TRBV4-1 with TRBJ2-1; 13 bases agree with TRBD2. V lost 0 bases and J lost 9; bases outside the gene matches: 2. This CDR3 contains 15 residues. Germline assignment: CDR1 MGHRA and CDR2 YSYEKL.

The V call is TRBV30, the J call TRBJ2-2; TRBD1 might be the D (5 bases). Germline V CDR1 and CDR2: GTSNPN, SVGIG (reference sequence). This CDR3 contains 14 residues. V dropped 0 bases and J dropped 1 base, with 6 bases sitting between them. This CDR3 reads CAWSVGLNTGELFF. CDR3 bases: TGTGCCTGGAGTGTGGGGCTGAACACCGGGGAGCTGTTTTTT.

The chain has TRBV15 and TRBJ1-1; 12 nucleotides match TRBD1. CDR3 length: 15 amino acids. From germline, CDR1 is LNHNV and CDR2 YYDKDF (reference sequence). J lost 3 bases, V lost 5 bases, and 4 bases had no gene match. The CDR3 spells CATSRDRGLHTEAFF. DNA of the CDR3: TGTGCCACCAGCCGGGACAGGGGGCTGCACACTGAAGCTTTCTTT. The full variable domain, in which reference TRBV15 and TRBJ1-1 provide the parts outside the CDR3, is DAMVIQNPRYQVTQFGKPVTLSCSQTLNHNVMYWYQQKSSQAPKLLFHYYDKDFNNEADTPDNFQSRRPNTSFCFLDIRSPGLGDTAMYLCATSRDRGLHTEAFFGQGTRLTVV.

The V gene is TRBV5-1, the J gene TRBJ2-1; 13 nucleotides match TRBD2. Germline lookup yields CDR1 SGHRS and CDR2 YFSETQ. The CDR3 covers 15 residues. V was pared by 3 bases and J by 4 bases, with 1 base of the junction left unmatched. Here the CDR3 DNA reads TGCGCCAGCAGCTCGGGACTAGCGGGGTACAATGAGCAGTTCTTC. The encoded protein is CASSSGLAGYNEQFF.

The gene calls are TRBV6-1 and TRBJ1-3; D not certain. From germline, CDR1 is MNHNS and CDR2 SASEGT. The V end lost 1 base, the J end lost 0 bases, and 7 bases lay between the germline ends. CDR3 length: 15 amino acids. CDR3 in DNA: TGTGCCAGCAGTGAAGTACCGGACTCTGGAAACACCATATATTTT. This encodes CASSEVPDSGNTIYF.

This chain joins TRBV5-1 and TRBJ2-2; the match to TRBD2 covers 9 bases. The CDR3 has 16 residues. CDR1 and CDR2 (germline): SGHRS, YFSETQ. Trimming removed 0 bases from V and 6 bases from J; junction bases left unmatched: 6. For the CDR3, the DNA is TGCGCCAGCAGCTTGGTGCTAGCGGGAAAGGCCGGGGAGCTGTTTTTT. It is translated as CASSLVLAGKAGELFF.

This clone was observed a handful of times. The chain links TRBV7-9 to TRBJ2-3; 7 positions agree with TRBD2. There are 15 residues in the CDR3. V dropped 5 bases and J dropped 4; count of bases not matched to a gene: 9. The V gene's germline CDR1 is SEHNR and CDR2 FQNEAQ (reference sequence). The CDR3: CASSPKKRDPDTQYF. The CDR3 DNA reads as TGTGCCAGCAGCCCCAAGAAGCGGGATCCAGATACGCAGTATTTT.

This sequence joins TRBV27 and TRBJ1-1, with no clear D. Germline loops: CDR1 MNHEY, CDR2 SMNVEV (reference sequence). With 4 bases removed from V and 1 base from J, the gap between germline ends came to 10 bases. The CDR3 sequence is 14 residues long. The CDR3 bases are TGTGCCAGCAGTTCACAGAACTCGAACACTGAAGCTTTCTTT. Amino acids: CASSSQNSNTEAFF.